This is a list of T cell receptor beta chains from one sample in a study of read filtering for tumor transcriptome and immune sequencing. In TCRdb, the reads were re-called with MiXCR into one record per CDR3 protein. Altogether nearly 60,000 distinct CDR3 sequences are present, about 12% being singletons, with the ten largest covering roughly 17%. Sequencing input: a population of CD138-negative cells sorted from bone marrow. These receptors were collected from a donor at least 40 years old with multiple myeloma. CDR3s include the opening cysteine and the closing phenylalanine or tryptophan. The D gene is left open where the match is weak. The size entry is marked missing in some rows and otherwise reads once, few, many or a size class.

d_gene: .
j_gene: TRBJ1-4
v_gene: TRBV5-1
abundance: many
CDR3aa: CASSSRPATNEKLFF
CDR3nt: TGCGCCAGCAGCTCGCGACCAGCAACTAATGAAAAACTGTTTTTT

d_gene: .
j_gene: TRBJ1-3
v_gene: TRBV12-5
abundance: .
CDR3aa: CASGLATGSSSGNTIYF
CDR3nt: TGTGCTAGTGGTTTGGCTACAGGCTCAAGCTCTGGAAACACCATATATTTT

d_gene: .
j_gene: TRBJ2-5
v_gene: TRBV30
abundance: many
CDR3aa: CAWSSPRQGRQETQYF
CDR3nt: TGTGCCTGGAGTTCACCCCGGCAGGGCCGCCAAGAGACCCAGTACTTC

d_gene: TRBD1
j_gene: TRBJ2-2
v_gene: TRBV18
abundance: many
CDR3aa: CASSRGGGGSTGELFF
CDR3nt: TGTGCCAGCTCTCGAGGGGGCGGAGGCTCCACCGGGGAGCTGTTTTTT

d_gene: .
j_gene: TRBJ2-5
v_gene: TRBV29-1
abundance: .
CDR3aa: CSVQPRGIKGETQYF
CDR3nt: TGCAGCGTCCAACCCCGGGGGATTAAGGGAGAGACCCAGTACTTC

d_gene: .
j_gene: TRBJ1-1
v_gene: TRBV4-1
abundance: medium-sized
CDR3aa: CASSRSVVENTEAFF
CDR3nt: TGCGCCAGCAGCCGCTCTGTTGTGGAGAACACTGAAGCTTTCTTT

d_gene: TRBD2
j_gene: TRBJ2-1
v_gene: TRBV11-2
abundance: many
CDR3aa: CASSFIYLAGGLNEQFF
CDR3nt: TGTGCCAGCAGCTTCATTTACCTAGCGGGGGGACTAAATGAGCAGTTCTTC

d_gene: .
j_gene: TRBJ1-5
v_gene: TRBV19
abundance: many
CDR3aa: CASSIAGTGNQPQHF
CDR3nt: TGTGCCAGTAGTATCGCTGGGACCGGCAATCAGCCCCAGCATTTT

d_gene: .
j_gene: TRBJ1-1
v_gene: TRBV6-1
abundance: many
CDR3aa: CASKRTGNTEAFF
CDR3nt: TGTGCCAGCAAAAGAACAGGGAACACTGAAGCTTTCTTT

d_gene: .
j_gene: TRBJ2-1
v_gene: TRBV24-1
abundance: many
CDR3aa: CATSESTGEVILEQFF
CDR3nt: TGTGCCACCAGTGAATCCACAGGGGAGGTTATCCTTGAGCAGTTCTTC

d_gene: TRBD2
j_gene: TRBJ2-7
v_gene: TRBV20-1
abundance: many
CDR3aa: CSAQSDREEFYEQYF
CDR3nt: TGCAGTGCCCAATCGGACCGGGAGGAGTTCTACGAGCAGTACTTC

d_gene: .
j_gene: TRBJ2-5
v_gene: TRBV19
abundance: many
CDR3aa: CASSRRQGGETQYF
CDR3nt: TGTGCCAGTAGTCGGCGGCAAGGTGGGGAGACCCAGTACTTC

d_gene: .
j_gene: TRBJ2-3
v_gene: TRBV6-2/TRBV6-3
abundance: many
CDR3aa: CASSYSRTSTDTQYF
CDR3nt: TGTGCCAGCAGTTACTCAAGGACGAGCACAGATACGCAGTATTTT

d_gene: .
j_gene: TRBJ2-3
v_gene: TRBV9
abundance: many
CDR3aa: CASSEESDTQYF
CDR3nt: TGTGCCAGCAGCGAGGAGTCAGATACGCAGTATTTT

d_gene: TRBD2
j_gene: TRBJ2-2
v_gene: TRBV7-6
abundance: many
CDR3aa: CASSSRLAGGTNTGELFF
CDR3nt: TGTGCCAGCAGCTCGAGACTAGCGGGGGGGACGAACACCGGGGAGCTGTTTTTT

d_gene: .
j_gene: TRBJ2-1
v_gene: TRBV12-3/TRBV12-4
abundance: many
CDR3aa: CASSLWYNEQFF
CDR3nt: TGTGCCAGCAGTTTATGGTACAATGAGCAGTTCTTC

d_gene: .
j_gene: TRBJ1-6
v_gene: TRBV16
abundance: many
CDR3aa: CASSRNPQGGSPLHF
CDR3nt: TGTGCCAGCAGCCGAAATCCCCAGGGAGGGTCACCCCTCCACTTT

d_gene: .
j_gene: TRBJ1-1
v_gene: TRBV20-1
abundance: many
CDR3aa: CSATSHLTWTEAFF
CDR3nt: TGCAGTGCTACTTCACACTTGACGTGGACTGAAGCTTTCTTT

d_gene: .
j_gene: TRBJ2-7
v_gene: TRBV5-1
abundance: few
CDR3aa: CASSLTGQSSYEQYF
CDR3nt: TGCGCCAGCAGCTTGACAGGGCAGAGCTCCTACGAGCAGTACTTC

d_gene: .
j_gene: TRBJ1-1
v_gene: TRBV12-3/TRBV12-4
abundance: many
CDR3aa: CASSSPGTEAFF
CDR3nt: TGTGCCAGCAGTTCCCCAGGCACTGAAGCTTTCTTT

d_gene: .
j_gene: TRBJ1-6
v_gene: TRBV7-2
abundance: many
CDR3aa: CASSPFNGGPLHF
CDR3nt: TGTGCCAGCAGCCCTTTCAACGGGGGACCCCTCCACTTT

d_gene: .
j_gene: TRBJ1-2
v_gene: TRBV5-1
abundance: .
CDR3aa: CASSRDPTAYGYTF
CDR3nt: TGCGCCAGCAGCCGGGACCCCACGGCCTATGGCTACACCTTC

d_gene: .
j_gene: TRBJ2-1
v_gene: TRBV5-1
abundance: many
CDR3aa: CASSLTGVASYNEQFF
CDR3nt: TGCGCCAGCAGCTTGACCGGGGTAGCATCCTACAATGAGCAGTTCTTC

d_gene: .
j_gene: TRBJ1-5
v_gene: TRBV5-6
abundance: many
CDR3aa: CASSLGGRRSQPQHF
CDR3nt: TGTGCCAGCAGCTTAGGGGGGCGGCGGAGTCAGCCCCAGCATTTT

d_gene: .
j_gene: TRBJ1-1
v_gene: TRBV7-3
abundance: many
CDR3aa: CASSLRSDLEAFF
CDR3nt: TGTGCCAGCAGCTTAAGGAGCGACCTTGAAGCTTTCTTT

d_gene: .
j_gene: TRBJ1-5
v_gene: TRBV9
abundance: many
CDR3aa: CASSPRASNQPQHF
CDR3nt: TGTGCCAGCAGCCCCCGGGCCAGTAATCAGCCCCAGCATTTT

d_gene: .
j_gene: TRBJ1-3
v_gene: TRBV25-1
abundance: many
CDR3aa: CASRAAGNTIYF
CDR3nt: TGTGCCAGCAGGGCCGCTGGAAACACCATATATTTT

d_gene: .
j_gene: TRBJ1-5
v_gene: TRBV18
abundance: many
CDR3aa: CASSPSGGDQPQHF
CDR3nt: TGTGCCAGCTCCCCTTCTGGGGGGGATCAGCCCCAGCATTTT

d_gene: .
j_gene: TRBJ1-1
v_gene: TRBV20-1
abundance: many
CDR3aa: CSAPAGTGNTEAFF
CDR3nt: TGCAGTGCTCCTGCCGGGACGGGGAACACTGAAGCTTTCTTT

d_gene: .
j_gene: TRBJ2-7
v_gene: TRBV7-9
abundance: many
CDR3aa: CASSSSPGLALGEQYF
CDR3nt: TGTGCCAGCAGCTCCTCTCCGGGACTTGCCCTGGGCGAGCAGTACTTC

d_gene: TRBD1
j_gene: TRBJ2-4
v_gene: TRBV4-1
abundance: many
CDR3aa: CASSRDRLAKNIQYF
CDR3nt: TGCGCCAGCAGCCGGGACAGACTAGCCAAAAACATTCAGTACTTC

d_gene: .
j_gene: TRBJ1-5
v_gene: TRBV6-6
abundance: many
CDR3aa: CASSYRAGDQPQHF
CDR3nt: TGTGCCAGCAGTTACAGGGCAGGGGATCAGCCCCAGCATTTT

d_gene: .
j_gene: TRBJ2-7
v_gene: TRBV28
abundance: many
CDR3aa: CASSSAGLYEQYF
CDR3nt: TGTGCCAGCAGTTCCGCGGGACTCTACGAGCAGTACTTC

d_gene: TRBD2
j_gene: TRBJ2-7
v_gene: TRBV20-1
abundance: .
CDR3aa: CSAREPGLAGGERYF
CDR3nt: TGCAGTGCTAGAGAGCCGGGACTAGCGGGAGGAGAGCGGTACTTC

d_gene: TRBD2
j_gene: TRBJ2-3
v_gene: TRBV6-6
abundance: many
CDR3aa: CASSPSGGVTDTQYF
CDR3nt: TGTGCCAGCAGTCCGAGCGGGGGAGTCACAGATACGCAGTATTTT

d_gene: .
j_gene: TRBJ2-3
v_gene: TRBV6-2/TRBV6-3
abundance: many
CDR3aa: CASTLAVRSLRADTQYF
CDR3nt: TGTGCCAGCACACTAGCTGTCCGGAGCCTACGCGCAGATACGCAGTATTTT

d_gene: .
j_gene: TRBJ2-7
v_gene: TRBV6-6
abundance: many
CDR3aa: CASSYAGDIYEQYF
CDR3nt: TGTGCCAGCAGTTACGCCGGGGACATCTACGAGCAGTACTTC

d_gene: .
j_gene: TRBJ1-5
v_gene: TRBV18
abundance: many
CDR3aa: CASSRGAGNQPQHF
CDR3nt: TGTGCCAGCTCACGGGGGGCTGGCAATCAGCCCCAGCATTTT

d_gene: .
j_gene: TRBJ2-1
v_gene: TRBV7-3
abundance: many
CDR3aa: CASSPRDEGYNEQFF
CDR3nt: TGTGCCAGCAGCCCCCGGGACGAGGGTTACAATGAGCAGTTCTTC

d_gene: .
j_gene: TRBJ2-7
v_gene: TRBV11-1
abundance: many
CDR3aa: CASSFSPFGEQYF
CDR3nt: TGTGCCAGCAGCTTTAGTCCCTTCGGCGAGCAGTACTTC

d_gene: .
j_gene: TRBJ2-1
v_gene: TRBV7-7
abundance: .
CDR3aa: CASSLGGSSHNEQFF
CDR3nt: TGTGCTAGCAGCTTAGGGGGGAGCTCCCACAATGAGCAGTTCTTC

d_gene: .
j_gene: TRBJ1-1
v_gene: TRBV25-1
abundance: once
CDR3aa: CASSPLTVMNTEAFF
CDR3nt: TGTGCCAGCAGTCCATTGACAGTCATGAACACTGAAGCTTTCTTT

d_gene: .
j_gene: TRBJ1-2
v_gene: TRBV12-3/TRBV12-4
abundance: many
CDR3aa: CASSLDTPLYGYTF
CDR3nt: TGTGCCAGCAGCCTGGACACACCGCTCTATGGCTACACCTTC

d_gene: .
j_gene: TRBJ1-5
v_gene: TRBV6-1
abundance: once
CDR3aa: CASSAIQGNQPQHF
CDR3nt: TGTGCCAGCAGTGCGATACAGGGTAATCAGCCCCAGCATTTT

d_gene: .
j_gene: TRBJ1-5
v_gene: TRBV6-5
abundance: many
CDR3aa: CASRESSNQPQHF
CDR3nt: TGTGCCAGCAGAGAATCATCCAATCAGCCCCAGCATTTT

d_gene: .
j_gene: TRBJ2-2
v_gene: TRBV5-5
abundance: .
CDR3aa: CASSLFWGSNTGELFF
CDR3nt: TGTGCCAGCAGCTTGTTCTGGGGATCGAACACCGGGGAGCTGTTTTTT

d_gene: TRBD1
j_gene: TRBJ2-1
v_gene: TRBV29-1
abundance: many
CDR3aa: CSVGGGDSAYNEQFF
CDR3nt: TGCAGCGTTGGGGGTGGGGACAGCGCCTACAATGAGCAGTTCTTC

d_gene: TRBD1
j_gene: TRBJ1-2
v_gene: TRBV27
abundance: many
CDR3aa: CASSLPGQGGYTF
CDR3nt: TGTGCCAGCAGTTTACCCGGACAGGGGGGCTACACCTTC

d_gene: .
j_gene: TRBJ2-7
v_gene: TRBV15
abundance: many
CDR3aa: CATSPTPDPYEQYF
CDR3nt: TGTGCCACCAGCCCGACTCCGGACCCCTACGAGCAGTACTTC

d_gene: TRBD2
j_gene: TRBJ2-2
v_gene: TRBV12-3/TRBV12-4
abundance: .
CDR3aa: CASSPGGSGDTGELFF
CDR3nt: TGTGCCAGCAGTCCCGGGGGTAGCGGGGACACCGGGGAGCTGTTTTTT

d_gene: TRBD2
j_gene: TRBJ2-3
v_gene: TRBV7-9
abundance: many
CDR3aa: CASSLERGNTDTQYF
CDR3nt: TGTGCCAGCAGCTTAGAGCGGGGGAACACAGATACGCAGTATTTT

d_gene: .
j_gene: TRBJ1-5
v_gene: TRBV18
abundance: many
CDR3aa: CASSPITENQPQHF
CDR3nt: TGTGCCAGCTCACCAATAACAGAAAATCAGCCCCAGCATTTT

d_gene: .
j_gene: TRBJ1-5
v_gene: TRBV30
abundance: many
CDR3aa: CAWSEQNNQPQHF
CDR3nt: TGTGCCTGGAGTGAACAGAACAATCAGCCCCAGCATTTT

d_gene: .
j_gene: TRBJ2-2
v_gene: TRBV2
abundance: many
CDR3aa: CASRGAPNTGELFF
CDR3nt: TGTGCCAGCCGGGGGGCACCGAACACCGGGGAGCTGTTTTTT

d_gene: .
j_gene: TRBJ1-1
v_gene: TRBV2
abundance: .
CDR3aa: CAIKSQGVTEAFF
CDR3nt: TGTGCCATCAAAAGCCAGGGAGTCACTGAAGCTTTCTTT

d_gene: TRBD1
j_gene: TRBJ2-7
v_gene: TRBV20-1
abundance: many
CDR3aa: CSAISDRGSYEQYF
CDR3nt: TGCAGTGCTATCTCCGACAGGGGATCCTACGAGCAGTACTTC

d_gene: .
j_gene: TRBJ2-5
v_gene: TRBV5-1
abundance: many
CDR3aa: CASSFRQGGETQYF
CDR3nt: TGCGCCAGCAGCTTCCGACAGGGAGGGGAGACCCAGTACTTC

d_gene: TRBD1
j_gene: TRBJ2-7
v_gene: TRBV20-1
abundance: many
CDR3aa: CSARVPTGGREQYF
CDR3nt: TGCAGTGCTAGAGTACCGACAGGGGGGCGCGAGCAGTACTTC

d_gene: TRBD1
j_gene: TRBJ2-2
v_gene: TRBV13
abundance: .
CDR3aa: CASHDRGPGELFF
CDR3nt: TGTGCCAGCCACGACAGGGGGCCCGGGGAGCTGTTTTTT